Following are 17 T cell receptor beta chains from one sample sequenced in a study of cytomegalovirus exposure and HLA in healthy donors. A multiplex PCR was run with 60 Vbeta primers and 13 Jbeta primers. Here immunoSEQ multiplex PCR was the method, and the copy in TCRdb shows in-frame clones only, minus some. The sample contains around 67,000 clones, around 87% of which appear only once. Input material: PBMCs. The origin of the receptors is a young woman in good health and CMV-seropositive.

V usage is TRBV28 and J usage is TRBJ1-2; a possible D gene is TRBD1 (5 bases). V gave up 5 bases and J gave up 4 bases, with 17 bases separating them. Looked up from germline, CDR1 is MDHEN and CDR2 is SYDVKM. The CDR3 runs to 15 residues. This chain's CDR3 is CASSRLGRGLYGYTF. The CDR3 bases are TGTGCCAGCAGTCGTCTGGGGAGGGGCCTCTATGGCTACACCTTC.

This clone has a handful of counts. The rearrangement joins TRBV29-1 to TRBJ1-2, with D maybe TRBD1 (5 bases). Germline assignment: CDR1 SQVTM and CDR2 ANQGSEA. Trimming shortened V by 2 bases and J by 7 bases, and 11 bases separated the two germline ends. CDR3 length: 12 amino acids. The CDR3, as DNA: TGCAGCGTTGAACGTTCAGGGTCTGGCTACACCTTC. Encoded protein: CSVERSGSGYTF.

The chain uses TRBV29-1 and TRBJ1-1; TRBD1 matches 8 bases. This CDR3 has 13 residues. Germline-derived CDR1 and CDR2 are SQVTM and ANQGSEA. The J segment lost 5 bases and the V segment lost 7 bases, leaving 9 bases of the junction unmatched. The CDR3, as DNA: TGCAGCGCCTCACAGGGGGTAGGGACTGAAGCTTTCTTT. Translation: CSASQGVGTEAFF. Together with reference TRBV29-1 and TRBJ1-1, the CDR3 gives the full variable domain: SAVISQKPSRDICQRGTSLTIQCQVDSQVTMMFWYRQQPGQSLTLIATANQGSEATYESGFVIDKFPISRPNLTFSTLTVSNMSPEDSSIYLCSASQGVGTEAFFGQGTRLTVV.

Here the CDR3 reads CASSRVGTPTTYEQYF. The DNA of the CDR3 is TGTGCCAGCAGCCGGGTCGGGACACCAACTACCTACGAGCAGTACTTC. This chain uses TRBV11-2 with TRBJ2-7; D is perhaps TRBD1 (6 bases). The V and J ends lost 5 bases and 2 bases respectively, with 19 bases between them. CDR1 is SGHAT, CDR2 FQNNGV, per germline. The CDR3 length is 16 residues.

This chain connects TRBV6-5 to TRBJ1-1; D call uncertain. The germline V gene encodes CDR1 MNHEY and CDR2 SVGAGI. V gave up 5 bases and J gave up 5 bases, with 15 bases separating them. This CDR3 is 14 amino acids long. CDR3 amino acids: CASSRSGGWTEAFF. CDR3 coding DNA: TGTGCCAGCAGTAGGAGTGGAGGGTGGACTGAAGCTTTCTTT.

V gene TRBV7-2 combines with J gene TRBJ2-3; D gene unclear. The germline V gene has CDR1 SGHTA and CDR2 FQGNSA. This CDR3 comprises 14 residues. V was pared by 5 bases and J by 4 bases, with 13 bases between. The CDR3 nucleotides read TGTGCCAGCAGCCCAACCCGGAGCGCAGATACGCAGTATTTT. Encoded protein: CASSPTRSADTQYF.

The table lists this clone with a count of one. The V gene is TRBV5-1, the J gene TRBJ2-1, with 7 nucleotides matching TRBD2. CDR1 and CDR2 from the germline V gene are SGHRS and YFSETQ. The length of the CDR3 is 16 residues. The ends lost 0 bases at V and 2 bases at J; junction bases unmatched: 5. The CDR3 region is CASSLGLADPYNEQFF. The CDR3 coding sequence is TGCGCCAGCAGCTTGGGCCTAGCGGACCCCTACAATGAGCAGTTCTTC.

J is TRBJ2-3 and V is TRBV27; 11 positions match TRBD1. Germline values: CDR1 MNHEY, CDR2 SMNVEV (reference sequence). Trimming removed 6 bases from V and 7 bases from J; junction bases left unmatched: 6. This CDR3 spans 14 amino acids. As DNA, the CDR3 is TGTGCCAGCAGCTCCGGACAGGGGGCTAATACGCAGTATTTT. As protein: CASSSGQGANTQYF.

This chain connects TRBV7-8 to TRBJ1-4; the D gene is possibly TRBD1 (6 bases). This CDR3 contains 13 residues. Trimming pared 4 bases from V and 6 bases from J, leaving 9 bases between. Germline lookup yields CDR1 SGHVS and CDR2 FQNEAQ. DNA for the CDR3: TGTGCCAGCAGCTGGACAGCCGATGAAAAACTGTTTTTT. Translated: CASSWTADEKLFF.

The V call is TRBV10-3, the J call TRBJ2-1; D unclear. Germline lookup yields CDR1 ENHRY and CDR2 SYGVKD. The CDR3 has 13 residues. Trimming shortened V by 3 bases and J by 7 bases, and 10 bases separated the two germline ends. CDR3 residues: CAISDEARNEQFF. The CDR3 region has the DNA TGTGCCATCAGTGACGAGGCGAGGAATGAGCAGTTCTTC.

The chain is built from TRBV19 and TRBJ2-1; TRBD2 aligns across 7 bases. Germline values: CDR1 LNHDA, CDR2 SQIVND (reference sequence). This CDR3 has 19 amino acids. The J segment lost 4 bases and the V segment lost 6 bases, leaving 21 bases of the junction unmatched. CDR3 bases: TGTGCCAGTAGGTCCGGACTAGACTTTTCGGTTAGGGCTTACAATGAGCAGTTCTTC. Encoded protein: CASRSGLDFSVRAYNEQFF.

V usage is TRBV2 and J usage is TRBJ1-2, with TRBD1 identical over 9 bases. Germline-derived CDR1 and CDR2 are SNHLY and FYNNEI. The CDR3 is made up of 15 amino acids. V gave up 4 bases and J gave up 2 bases; unmatched junction bases: 5. For the CDR3, the DNA is TGTGCCAGCAGTGGACAGGGGGTGGAGAACTATGGCTACACCTTC. This sequence encodes CASSGQGVENYGYTF.

The chain joins TRBV27 to TRBJ1-5, with 7 bases that match TRBD1. V was pared by 3 bases and J by 4 bases, with 6 bases of the junction left unmatched. The CDR3 spans 15 residues. CDR1 is MNHEY, CDR2 SMNVEV, per germline (reference sequence). The CDR3: CASSFTGAYNQPQHF. CDR3 nucleotides: TGTGCCAGCAGTTTCACAGGGGCCTATAATCAGCCCCAGCATTTT.

The V call is TRBV19, the J call TRBJ1-5; TRBD1 matches at 8 bases. There are 14 residues in the CDR3. The ends lost 5 bases at V and 7 bases at J; junction bases unmatched: 7. CDR1 and CDR2 (germline): LNHDA, SQIVND (reference sequence). CDR3 sequence: CASSLRGQGQPQHF. CDR3 sequence (DNA): TGTGCCAGTAGTCTCAGGGGGCAAGGGCAGCCCCAGCATTTT.

The CDR3 nucleotides read TGTGCCAGCAGTGAAGGGAGTAAAGAGACCCAGTACTTC. Translated, it gives CASSEGSKETQYF. The V gene is TRBV2, the J gene TRBJ2-5; D is unclear. The ends were cut back, 1 base at V and 3 bases at J, with 6 bases in the middle. The CDR3 length is 13 residues. CDR1 and CDR2 from the germline V gene are SNHLY and FYNNEI.

The rearrangement links TRBV2 to TRBJ1-2; 10 bases fit TRBD1. CDR3 length: 13 residues. The V gene end was trimmed by 11 bases and the J gene end by 5 bases; junction bases not matched to a gene: 8. Germline V gene lookup returns CDR1 SNHLY and CDR2 FYNNEI. The CDR3 DNA reads as TGTGCCGGGGGACAGGGGACGGGGTATGGCTACACCTTC. It codes for CAGGQGTGYGYTF. Filled out from reference TRBV2 and TRBJ1-2, the complete variable domain reads EPEVTQTPSHQVTQMGQEVILRCVPISNHLYFYWYRQILGQKVEFLVSFYNNEISEKSEIFDDQFSVERPDGSNFTLKIRSTKLEDSAMYFCAGGQGTGYGYTFGSGTRLTVV.

The rearrangement joins TRBV7-8 to TRBJ2-7; 8 bases map to TRBD1. Germline V gives CDR1 SGHVS, CDR2 FQNEAQ. After removal of 7 bases from V and 6 bases from J, the junction contained 14 bases not matched to a gene. This CDR3 has 15 residues. The DNA of the CDR3 is TGTGCCAGCACCTACCCAGGGGGCGGGATCGCCGAGCAGTACTTC. This sequence encodes CASTYPGGGIAEQYF.